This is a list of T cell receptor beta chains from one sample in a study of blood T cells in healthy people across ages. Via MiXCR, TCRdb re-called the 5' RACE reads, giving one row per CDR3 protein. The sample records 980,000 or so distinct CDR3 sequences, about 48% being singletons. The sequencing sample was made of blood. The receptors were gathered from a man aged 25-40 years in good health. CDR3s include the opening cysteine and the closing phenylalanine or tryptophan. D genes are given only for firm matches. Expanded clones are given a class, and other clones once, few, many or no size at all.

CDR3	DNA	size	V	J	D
CASSSSRATNEKLFF	TGTGCCAGCAGCTCCAGCAGGGCAACTAATGAAAAACTGTTTTTT	few	TRBV7-2	TRBJ1-4	.
CASSLKGQGQYEQYF	TGTGCCAGCAGCTTAAAGGGACAGGGGCAGTACGAGCAGTACTTC	.	TRBV6-5	TRBJ2-7	TRBD1
CTSSLGTGEFEQFF	TGTACTAGCAGCTTAGGGACAGGGGAGTTTGAGCAGTTCTTC	.	TRBV7-7	TRBJ2-1	TRBD1
CASSQVLGRRDTQYF	TGTGCCAGCAGCCAAGTTTTAGGGAGAAGAGATACGCAGTATTTT	.	TRBV3-1	TRBJ2-3	.
CASSPLDPINQPQHF	TGCGCCAGCAGCCCGTTAGACCCGATAAATCAGCCCCAGCATTTT	.	TRBV5-1	TRBJ1-5	.
CASSLEPPGVVDTQYF	TGCGCCAGCAGCTTGGAGCCCCCGGGGGTGGTAGATACGCAGTATTTT	.	TRBV5-1	TRBJ2-3	.
CASSSHSSTDTQYF	TGTGCCAGCAGTTCTCACTCCAGCACAGATACGCAGTATTTT	few	TRBV6-6	TRBJ2-3	.
CASSASRDPQETQYF	TGTGCCAGCAGTGCTTCCCGGGACCCCCAAGAGACCCAGTACTTC	.	TRBV6-1	TRBJ2-5	.
CANSPGGGYNEQFF	TGTGCCAACAGCCCTGGGGGGGGTTACAATGAGCAGTTCTTC	.	TRBV4-2	TRBJ2-1	TRBD2
CASSQVPSGGATDTQYF	TGCGCCAGCAGCCAAGTTCCTAGCGGGGGGGCCACAGATACGCAGTATTTT	once	TRBV4-1	TRBJ2-3	TRBD2
CASSRAEANYGYTF	TGCGCCAGCAGCCGTGCCGAAGCGAACTATGGCTACACCTTC	few	TRBV5-1	TRBJ1-2	.
CASLGPGDTQYF	TGTGCCAGCCTCGGCCCAGGAGATACGCAGTATTTT	few	TRBV12-3/TRBV12-4	TRBJ2-3	.
CASSLGGGVGGYTF	TGTGCCAGCAGCCTAGGCGGGGGGGTAGGTGGCTACACCTTC	many	TRBV11-3	TRBJ1-2	.
CAITEEGGSTDTQYF	TGTGCCATCACCGAGGAGGGAGGGAGCACAGATACGCAGTATTTT	few	TRBV10-3	TRBJ2-3	TRBD2
CASSQDQYEQYF	TGTGCCAGCAGCCAAGATCAGTACGAGCAGTACTTC	few	TRBV3-1	TRBJ2-7	.
CASSLERGLYNEQFF	TGTGCCAGCAGCCTAGAGAGGGGCCTCTACAATGAGCAGTTCTTC	few	TRBV4-2	TRBJ2-1	.
CSVQPNNGGNQPQHF	TGCAGTGTTCAGCCGAATAACGGTGGCAATCAGCCCCAGCATTTT	.	TRBV20-1	TRBJ1-5	.
CASSSYSTQGDGQFF	TGCGCCAGCAGCTCTTATTCCACCCAAGGCGATGGGCAGTTCTTC	.	TRBV5-1	TRBJ2-1	.
CASNPLAGSSYEQYF	TGTGCCAGCAACCCACTAGCGGGGTCCAGCTACGAGCAGTACTTC	.	TRBV2	TRBJ2-7	TRBD2
CASSLGTGAGNEQFF	TGTGCCAGCAGCTTAGGCACAGGGGCTGGGAATGAGCAGTTCTTC	few	TRBV7-2	TRBJ2-1	TRBD1
CASSSSTTGTYEQYF	TGTGCCAGCAGTTCCTCAACGACAGGCACCTACGAGCAGTACTTC	.	TRBV6-5	TRBJ2-7	.
CASSSPKRETQYF	TGTGCCAGCAGCTCACCAAAGAGGGAGACCCAGTACTTC	.	TRBV7-2	TRBJ2-5	.
CATLAGSYNEQFF	TGTGCCACCCTAGCGGGCTCCTACAATGAGCAGTTCTTC	.	TRBV2	TRBJ2-1	TRBD2
CSGTEDYNSPLHF	TGCAGTGGTACGGAAGACTATAATTCACCCCTCCACTTT	.	TRBV20-1	TRBJ1-6	.
CASSSGTTYEQHF	TGTGCCAGCAGCTCCGGGACTACCTACGAGCAGCACTTC	.	TRBV11-3	TRBJ2-4	TRBD2
CTISEIVGPYEQYF	TGTACCATCAGTGAGATTGTAGGGCCCTACGAGCAGTACTTC	.	TRBV10-3	TRBJ2-7	.
CSAKPGQGLEAFF	TGCAGTGCCAAGCCGGGACAGGGGTTGGAAGCTTTCTTT	few	TRBV20-1	TRBJ1-1	TRBD1